This note documents a single T cell receptor (beta chain) sequence. The sample comes from a study of blood T cell repertoires in COVID-19. As handled by the study authors: Reference gene primer amplification yielded estimated nucleated cell counts. TCRdb's copy holds only in-frame clones and misses some; the assay was immunoSEQ multiplex PCR. The V and J calls and clone size were taken over from that table, and D and trimming were inferred from the DNA. The sample consists of around 60,000 clones, roughly 72% of them appearing once. Followed longitudinally, the Seattle patients had been enrolled during active infection. The receptor comes from a woman in her 70s with COVID-19, enrolled during active disease. The sample was peripheral blood.

CDR3 in amino acids: CASSLAGQGNEKLFF. The DNA of the CDR3 is TGTGCCAGCAGCTTAGCTGGGCAGGGGAATGAAAAACTGTTTTTT. The rearrangement joins TRBV7-9 to TRBJ1-4; the D gene is possibly TRBD1 (6 bases). CDR1 and CDR2 (germline): SEHNR, FQNEAQ (reference sequence). V was cut by 0 bases and J by 5 bases, with 10 bases left in between. The CDR3 loop spans 15 amino acids.